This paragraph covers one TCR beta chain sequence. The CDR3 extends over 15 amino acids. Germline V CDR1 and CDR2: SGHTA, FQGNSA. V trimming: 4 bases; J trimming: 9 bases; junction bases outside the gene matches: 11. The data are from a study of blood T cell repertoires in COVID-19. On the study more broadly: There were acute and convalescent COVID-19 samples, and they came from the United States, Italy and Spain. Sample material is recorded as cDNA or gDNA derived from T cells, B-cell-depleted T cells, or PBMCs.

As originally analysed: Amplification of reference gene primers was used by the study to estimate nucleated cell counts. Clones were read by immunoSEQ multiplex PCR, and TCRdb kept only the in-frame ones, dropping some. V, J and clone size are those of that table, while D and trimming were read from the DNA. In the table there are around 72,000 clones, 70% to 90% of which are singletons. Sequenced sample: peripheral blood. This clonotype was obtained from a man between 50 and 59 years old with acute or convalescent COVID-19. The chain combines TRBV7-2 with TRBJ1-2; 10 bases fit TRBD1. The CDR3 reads CASSSWTGGGFSYTF. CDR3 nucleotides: TGTGCCAGCAGCTCTTGGACAGGGGGAGGATTTAGCTACACCTTC.